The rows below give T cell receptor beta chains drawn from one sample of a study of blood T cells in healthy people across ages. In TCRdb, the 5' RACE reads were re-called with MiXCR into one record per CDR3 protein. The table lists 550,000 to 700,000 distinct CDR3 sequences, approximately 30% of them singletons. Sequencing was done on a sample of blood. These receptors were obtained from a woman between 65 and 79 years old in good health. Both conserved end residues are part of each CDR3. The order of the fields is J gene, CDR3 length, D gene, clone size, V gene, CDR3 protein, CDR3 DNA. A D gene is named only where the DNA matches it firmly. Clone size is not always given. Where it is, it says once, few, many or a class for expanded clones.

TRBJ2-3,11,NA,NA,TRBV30,CAWSIRDTQYF,TGTGCCTGGAGTATCAGGGATACGCAGTATTTT
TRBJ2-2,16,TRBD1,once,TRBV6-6,CASSSATGWMSGELFF,TGTGCCAGCAGTTCCGCGACAGGGTGGATGTCCGGGGAGCTGTTTTTT
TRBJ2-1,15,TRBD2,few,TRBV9,CASSVERGGYNEQFF,TGTGCCAGCAGCGTAGAGCGGGGGGGCTACAATGAGCAGTTCTTC
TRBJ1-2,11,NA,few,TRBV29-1,CSVSRGGGYTF,TGCAGCGTTAGTAGGGGAGGAGGCTACACCTTC
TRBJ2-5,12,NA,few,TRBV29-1,CSVSKAEETQYF,TGCAGCGTGAGTAAAGCGGAAGAGACCCAGTACTTC
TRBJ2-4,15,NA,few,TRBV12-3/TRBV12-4,CASSRDRNGLNIQYF,TGTGCCAGCAGTCGCGACCGTAACGGTTTAAACATTCAGTACTTC
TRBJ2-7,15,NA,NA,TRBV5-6,CASSLKMTGPPRQYF,TGTGCCAGCAGCTTGAAGATGACAGGTCCCCCCAGGCAGTACTTC
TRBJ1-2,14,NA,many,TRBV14,CASSQASGALGYTF,TGTGCCAGCAGCCAAGCTTCGGGGGCCTTAGGCTACACCTTC
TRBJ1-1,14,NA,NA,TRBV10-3,CAISDELLNTEAFF,TGTGCCATCAGTGATGAACTATTGAACACTGAAGCTTTCTTT
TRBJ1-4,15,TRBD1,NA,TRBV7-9,CASSPSGQGSRKLFF,TGTGCCAGCAGCCCTTCCGGACAGGGATCACGGAAACTGTTTTTT
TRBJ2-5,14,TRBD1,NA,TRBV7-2,CASSRDRDEGTQYF,TGTGCCAGCAGCAGGGACAGGGACGAAGGGACCCAGTACTTC
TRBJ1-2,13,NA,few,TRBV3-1,CASSQEGTYGYTF,TGTGCCAGCAGCCAAGAGGGGACCTATGGCTACACCTTC
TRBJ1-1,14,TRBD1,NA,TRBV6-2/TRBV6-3,CASSGDRGYTEAFF,TGTGCCAGCAGTGGCGACAGGGGATACACTGAAGCTTTCTTT
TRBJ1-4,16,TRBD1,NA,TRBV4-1,CASSQDGQGFGEKLFF,TGCGCCAGCAGCCAAGACGGACAGGGGTTTGGCGAAAAACTGTTTTTT
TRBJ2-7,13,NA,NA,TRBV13,CASSFRENYEQYF,TGTGCCAGCAGCTTCCGGGAAAACTACGAGCAGTACTTC
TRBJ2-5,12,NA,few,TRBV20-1,CGARADQETQYF,TGCGGTGCTAGAGCGGACCAAGAGACCCAGTACTTC
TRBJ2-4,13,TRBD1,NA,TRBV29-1,CSFRQGQKNIQYF,TGCAGCTTCAGACAGGGTCAGAAAAACATTCAGTACTTC
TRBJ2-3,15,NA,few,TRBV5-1,CASSLGAFSTDTQYF,TGCGCCAGCAGCTTGGGTGCTTTTAGCACAGATACGCAGTATTTT